These 4 T cell receptor beta chains originate from one sample sequenced in a study of blood T cell repertoires in COVID-19 (dated by TCRdb to about 2020). The method behind the library was the immunoSEQ multiplex PCR assay. Drawn from immuneACCESS, this table holds only the in-frame rearrangements with V and J called that TCRdb kept. Clones are partly lost; checked studies trace under half to an unresolved V gene and leave the rest unexplained. This sample holds approximately 190,000 clones; around nine tenths were observed only once. The top ten hold 2.1% of the sample. The source material was peripheral blood. All receptors derive from a man between 65 and 79 years old with active or convalescent COVID-19.

V usage is TRBV6-5 and J usage is TRBJ2-1; tentatively, D is TRBD2 (6 bases). Trimming removed 7 bases from V and 3 bases from J, with 13 bases in between. The CDR3 runs to 14 residues. Germline CDR1 and CDR2: MNHEY and SVGAGI. The CDR3 spells CASNAGLVYNEQFF. The CDR3 DNA is TGTGCCAGCAATGCGGGACTTGTCTACAATGAGCAGTTCTTC.

The V gene is TRBV28, the J gene TRBJ1-2; 9 positions match TRBD1. In germline, CDR1 is MDHEN, CDR2 SYDVKM. J was trimmed by 7 bases and V by 10 bases; bases with no gene match: 13. This CDR3 contains 14 residues. The CDR3 DNA is TGTGCCACGCAAGGGGGACAGGGTTACGTTGGCTACACCTTC. As protein: CATQGGQGYVGYTF.

The chain joins TRBV11-3 to TRBJ2-2; a weak D match, TRBD2 (5 bases). V gave up 5 bases and J gave up 4 bases, with 11 bases separating them. Germline-derived CDR1 and CDR2 are SGHNT and YENEEA. The CDR3 covers 14 residues. CDR3 sequence (DNA): TGTGCCAGCAGCCCCTCGGCGGGCACCGGGGAGCTGTTTTTT. Amino acids: CASSPSAGTGELFF.

The rearrangement links TRBV25-1 to TRBJ1-6; 8 nucleotides line up with TRBD1. After removal of 5 bases from V and 18 bases from J, the junction contained 12 bases not matched to a gene. The CDR3 sequence is 13 residues long. CDR1 is MGHDK, CDR2 SYGVNS, per germline. The CDR3 reads CASSLGTGGVSHF. In DNA form, the CDR3 reads TGTGCCAGCAGTCTGGGGACAGGTGGGGTGTCCCACTTT.